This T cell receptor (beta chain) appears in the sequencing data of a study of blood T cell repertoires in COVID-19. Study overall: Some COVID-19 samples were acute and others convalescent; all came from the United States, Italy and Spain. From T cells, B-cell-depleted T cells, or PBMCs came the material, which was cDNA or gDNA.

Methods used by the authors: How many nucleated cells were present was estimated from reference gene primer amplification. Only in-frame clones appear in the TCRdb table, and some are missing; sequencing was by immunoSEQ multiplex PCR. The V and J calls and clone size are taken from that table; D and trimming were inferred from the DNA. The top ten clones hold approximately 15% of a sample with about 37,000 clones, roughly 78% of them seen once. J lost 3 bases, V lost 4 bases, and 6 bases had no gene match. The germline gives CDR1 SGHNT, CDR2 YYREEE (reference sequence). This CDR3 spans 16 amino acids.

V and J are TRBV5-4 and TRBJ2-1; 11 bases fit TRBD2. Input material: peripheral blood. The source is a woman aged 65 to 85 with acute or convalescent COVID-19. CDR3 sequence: CASSPATSGVYNEQFF. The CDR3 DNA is TGTGCCAGCAGCCCCGCGACTAGCGGGGTCTACAATGAGCAGTTCTTC.